These 24 T cell receptor beta chains originate from one sample sequenced in a study of early T cells in non-severe SARS-CoV-2 infection. TCRdb called the 5' RACE reads again in MiXCR, with one record for every CDR3 protein. The sample includes 75,000 to 100,000 distinct CDR3 sequences, roughly 17% of them seen just once. Specimen: whole blood. The source of these receptors is an adult who was a healthcare worker with PCR-confirmed SARS-CoV-2 infection or an uninfected control (not recorded which).

The genes are TRBV7-2 and TRBJ1-6; 9 positions agree with TRBD1. With 2 bases clipped from V and 10 bases from J, the junction kept 6 bases outside the gene matches. Germline CDR1 SGHTA, CDR2 FQGNSA. The CDR3 has 15 residues. In DNA, the CDR3 is TGTGCCAGCAGCTTAAGGGACAGGGTGGAATCACCCCTCCACTTT. It codes for CASSLRDRVESPLHF.

Comments on this clonotype: One base away lies a much larger clone, so this may be a sequencing read error. CDR3 region: CASSWTGNTEAFF. CDR3 in DNA: TGTGCCAGCAGCTGGACAGGGAACACTGAAGCTTTCTTT. The chain is built from TRBV9 and TRBJ1-1; the match to TRBD1 covers 7 bases. Germline lookup yields CDR1 SGDLS and CDR2 YYNGEE. The CDR3 sequence is 13 residues long. Unmatched junction bases numbered 1, after V lost 4 bases and J lost 1 base.

This clonotype has a count of ten or more. This sequence joins TRBV27 and TRBJ1-1; no reliable D call. Trimming cost V 1 base and J 0 bases, with 6 bases left between them. The length of the CDR3 is 14 residues. Germline CDR1 is MNHEY and CDR2 is SMNVEV (reference sequence). In DNA form, the CDR3 reads TGTGCCAGCAGTTTATTGGGAGTGAACACTGAAGCTTTCTTT. Its protein is CASSLLGVNTEAFF.

A few counts support this clonotype. This rearrangement joins TRBV20-1 to TRBJ2-3; 11 bases are a match to TRBD2. This CDR3 has 13 residues. J gave up 6 bases and V 6 bases, and 5 bases lay outside the gene matches. From germline, CDR1 is DFQATT and CDR2 SNEGSKA (reference sequence). CDR3 DNA: TGCAGTGCCATAGCGGGAGGGCAGGATACGCAGTATTTT. Translation: CSAIAGGQDTQYF.

There are a few counts of this clonotype. The CDR3 DNA is TGCGCCAGCAGCCAAGATATAGCAGGACTCATGAACACTGAAGCTTTCTTT. Translation gives CASSQDIAGLMNTEAFF. The chain combines TRBV4-3 with TRBJ1-1; D is undetermined. The germline gives CDR1 LGHNA, CDR2 YSLEER. Trimming removed 0 bases from V and 0 bases from J, with 14 bases in between. This CDR3 is 17 amino acids long.

This clonotype has a count of ten or more. The chain uses TRBV30 and TRBJ2-1; D could derive from TRBD1 or TRBD2 (5 bases each). V lost 0 bases and J 5 bases, leaving 17 bases between the germline ends. The germline V gene has CDR1 GTSNPN and CDR2 SVGIG (reference sequence). The CDR3 contains 16 residues. CDR3 in amino acids: CAWSVESGTFHNEQFF. CDR3 nucleotides: TGTGCCTGGAGTGTAGAATCAGGGACCTTTCACAATGAGCAGTTCTTC.

The chain links TRBV29-1 to TRBJ1-4; no clear D gene. The CDR3 length is 13 residues. The germline CDR1 and CDR2 sequences are SQVTM and ANQGSEA. V was cut by 4 bases and J by 8 bases, with 14 bases left in between. The CDR3 loop reads CSVGAGPREKLFF. CDR3 coding DNA: TGCAGCGTTGGCGCCGGGCCCAGAGAAAAACTGTTTTTT.

The genes are TRBV29-1 and TRBJ2-7; either TRBD1 or TRBD2 may fit D (5 bases each). Looked up from germline, CDR1 is SQVTM and CDR2 is ANQGSEA. CDR3 length equals 13 residues. Trimming took 4 bases from V and 1 from J, leaving 11 bases between them. Here the CDR3 DNA reads TGCAGCGTTGTGGGGGAAGTATCCTACGAGCAGTACTTC. Translation: CSVVGEVSYEQYF.

Only a few counts were recorded for this clonotype. This chain joins TRBV6-2 or TRBV6-3 and TRBJ2-3, with D perhaps matching TRBD2 (5 bases). V was trimmed by 4 bases and J by 1 base, leaving 12 bases between them. The CDR3 runs to 15 residues. CDR1 is MNHEY, CDR2 SVGEGT, per germline. CDR3 sequence reads: CASSSRVRGTDTQYF. The CDR3 bases are TGTGCCAGCAGTTCGAGGGTCCGGGGCACAGATACGCAGTATTTT.

This clonotype has a handful of counts. The chain combines TRBV6-5 with TRBJ2-7, with D tentatively TRBD2 (5 bases). The CDR3 runs 16 residues. Germline V gene lookup returns CDR1 MNHEY and CDR2 SVGAGI. V was clipped by 6 bases and J by 2 bases, with 20 bases between them. This CDR3 is CASSAVGRGFPYEQYF. The CDR3, as DNA: TGTGCCAGCAGCGCCGTAGGACGCGGGTTTCCCTACGAGCAGTACTTC.

This clonotype occurred many times. This sequence joins TRBV12-3 or TRBV12-4 and TRBJ2-3; no clear D. Trimming left V 6 bases short and J 4 bases short, with 11 bases between. This CDR3 comprises 13 residues. The CDR3 sequence is CASRPGRPDTQYF. The CDR3 DNA reads TGTGCCAGCAGACCTGGACGGCCAGATACGCAGTATTTT.

This clonotype has only a few counts. A read error is likely, as this CDR3 ends without the conserved phenylalanine or tryptophan. V gene TRBV14 combines with J gene TRBJ1-1, with a tentative D call TRBD1 (5 bases). Deletions cut 0 bases from V and 2 bases from J, with 16 bases between. This CDR3 region has 17 residues. The germline V gene has CDR1 SGHDN and CDR2 FVKESK. CDR3 loop: CASSQDRGGRRNTEAFV. The DNA for the CDR3 is TGTGCCAGCAGCCAAGATAGGGGCGGCAGGCGTAACACTGAAGCTTTCGTT.

In its sample, this clonotype was seen many times. V usage is TRBV5-1 and J usage is TRBJ2-3; TRBD1 matches 7 bases. Per the germline V gene, CDR1 is SGHRS and CDR2 is YFSETQ. With V trimmed by 2 bases and J by 3 bases, 0 bases remained unmatched. CDR3 length: 13 residues. The DNA for the CDR3 is TGCGCCAGCAGCTTACAGGGGACAGATACGCAGTATTTT. Protein product: CASSLQGTDTQYF.

The sample holds a few counts of this clonotype. J is TRBJ1-1 and V is TRBV6-6; D ambiguous. CDR1 is MNHNY and CDR2 is SVGAGI in the germline V gene (reference sequence). The V gene lost 2 bases and the J gene lost 1 base, with 2 bases spanning the gap. The length of the CDR3 is 12 residues. The CDR3 DNA reads as TGTGCCAGCAGTTACGAGAACACTGAAGCTTTCTTT. Its protein is CASSYENTEAFF.

Concerning this clonotype: At one end the junction does not follow the germline gene, possibly because of a read error. The rearrangement links TRBV3-1 to TRBJ2-7; D remains ambiguous. From germline, CDR1 is LGHDT and CDR2 YNNKEL (reference sequence). The CDR3 is 13 amino acids. The CDR3 reads CASSQEIGYEKYF. The CDR3 nucleotides are TGTGCCAGCAGCCAAGAAATCGGGTACGAGAAGTACTTC.

The chain combines TRBV20-1 with TRBJ2-1; D not resolved. Germline assignment: CDR1 DFQATT and CDR2 SNEGSKA (reference sequence). The V and J ends lost 3 bases and 0 bases respectively, with 12 bases between them. The CDR3 has 15 amino acids. The CDR3 sequence: CSARATQSSYNEQFF. Written as DNA, the CDR3 is TGCAGTGCTAGGGCGACCCAGAGCTCCTACAATGAGCAGTTCTTC.

The rearrangement joins TRBV4-3 to TRBJ2-7, with 7 bases lining up with TRBD1. The V gene's germline CDR1 is LGHNA and CDR2 YSLEER. V gave up 4 bases and J gave up 5 bases; unmatched junction bases: 23. CDR3 length: 19 amino acids. The CDR3 region has the DNA TGCGCCAGCAGCCTACGGCTGGGACAGACAACCCTGGTGTCCAACGAGCAGTACTTC. Protein: CASSLRLGQTTLVSNEQYF.

The chain joins TRBV13 to TRBJ2-7; D tentatively reads TRBD1 or TRBD2 (6 bases each). The CDR3 covers 15 residues. V lost 5 bases and J lost 3, with 17 bases in between. The V gene's germline CDR1 is PRHDT and CDR2 FYEKMQ (reference sequence). CDR3 coding DNA: TGTGCCAGCAGCCCAGGCGGGACAAGGATCTACGAGCAGTACTTC. This sequence encodes CASSPGGTRIYEQYF. The variable domain in full, with the rest retrieved from reference TRBV13 and TRBJ2-7, is AAGVIQSPRHLIKEKRETATLKCYPIPRHDTVYWYQQGPGQDPQFLISFYEKMQSDKGSIPDRFSAQQFSDYHSELNMSSLELGDSALYFCASSPGGTRIYEQYFGPGTRLTVT.

The J gene is TRBJ2-6, the V gene TRBV10-3; 8 bases line up with TRBD1. Germline V gene lookup returns CDR1 ENHRY and CDR2 SYGVKD. The J segment lost 1 base and the V segment lost 7 bases, leaving 6 bases of the junction unmatched. The CDR3 runs to 16 residues. CDR3 sequence (DNA): TGTGCCATCACCAGGCAGGGGGCTTCTGGGGCCAACGTCCTGACTTTC. This gives the protein CAITRQGASGANVLTF.

The chain recombines TRBV9 with TRBJ2-3, with no clear D. CDR1 is SGDLS and CDR2 is YYNGEE in the germline V gene. Deletions cut 3 bases from V and 9 bases from J, with 14 bases between. The CDR3 covers 13 residues. The CDR3 sequence is CASSEDERRTQYF. For the CDR3, the DNA is TGTGCCAGCAGCGAGGATGAGCGAAGGACGCAGTATTTT.

Many counts were recorded for this clonotype. The V call is TRBV7-6, the J call TRBJ2-3, with 11 bases that match TRBD2. The CDR3 is made up of 19 amino acids. CDR1 and CDR2 (germline): SGHVS, FNYEAQ. Trimming at V came to 5 bases and at J to 2 bases, leaving 15 bases not matched to a gene. CDR3 coding DNA: TGTGCCAGCAGCGCGAACCCCCCGGGACTAGCGGACATCACAGATACGCAGTATTTT. Translating gives CASSANPPGLADITDTQYF.

The chain recombines TRBV20-1 with TRBJ2-1; the match to TRBD1 covers 11 bases. CDR1 and CDR2 (germline): DFQATT, SNEGSKA (reference sequence). The CDR3 contains 15 residues. V shed 4 bases, J shed 7 bases, and the junction held 9 bases outside the gene matches. The CDR3 region is CSATYRDRGYNEQFF. DNA of the CDR3: TGCAGTGCTACTTACCGGGACAGGGGGTATAATGAGCAGTTCTTC.

This clonotype was seen only a few times. The chain uses TRBV12-3 or TRBV12-4 and TRBJ2-1; 11 nucleotides agree with TRBD2. This CDR3 has 15 residues. With 4 bases clipped from V and 4 bases from J, the junction kept 3 bases outside the gene matches. The CDR3 bases are TGTGCCAGCAGTTGGGGACTAGCGGTATACAATGAGCAGTTCTTC. Translating it yields CASSWGLAVYNEQFF.

This clonotype was counted only a few times. The chain couples TRBV12-5 to TRBJ1-5; D might be TRBD1 (5 bases). This CDR3 spans 18 amino acids. The germline V gene has CDR1 LGHNT and CDR2 FRNRAP. Trimming cost V 3 bases and J 6 bases, with 24 bases left between them. The CDR3 DNA is TGTGCTAGTGGTTTTTACCTAACGTCGACAGTAGGGAGTCAGCCCCAGCATTTT. Translation: CASGFYLTSTVGSQPQHF.